Following are 3 T cell receptor beta chains from one sample sequenced in a study of shared clonotypes between healthy human individuals. Method: immunoSEQ multiplex PCR; TCRdb's copy keeps in-frame clones and lacks some. Of approximately 500,000 clones listed, about four fifths were seen once; the top ten hold over 10%. The sequencing sample was made of PBMCs. The receptors derive from a woman between 35 and 50 years old in good health. Some clones in this sample may be carry-over from other donors' samples.

This chain connects TRBV7-9 to TRBJ2-1, with 14 bases aligning to TRBD2. This CDR3 contains 16 residues. The germline V gene encodes CDR1 SEHNR and CDR2 FQNEAQ (reference sequence). V lost 5 bases and J lost 9; bases outside the gene matches: 9. The CDR3 bases are TGTGCCAGCAGCCCCAGCGGGACTAGCGGGAGTGGTGAGCAGTTCTTC. The encoded protein is CASSPSGTSGSGEQFF.

V gene TRBV28 combines with J gene TRBJ2-2, with D perhaps TRBD2 (5 bases). CDR1 and CDR2 from the germline V gene are MDHEN and SYDVKM. Between the trimmed V and J ends, which lost 10 bases and 4 bases, there was a span of 16 bases. CDR3 length equals 14 residues. The CDR3 loop reads CATLRGLSTGELFF. CDR3 sequence (DNA): TGTGCCACCCTAAGAGGGCTATCCACCGGGGAGCTGTTTTTT.

The chain has TRBV9 and TRBJ2-1; D may be TRBD2 (6 bases). The V gene's germline CDR1 is SGDLS and CDR2 YYNGEE. V lost 2 bases and J 9 bases, leaving 24 bases between the germline ends. CDR3 length: 17 amino acids. CDR3 sequence reads: CASSVGGREGFTSEQFF. The CDR3 nucleotides are TGTGCCAGCAGCGTCGGGGGACGGGAAGGCTTTACTAGTGAGCAGTTCTTC. The full variable domain, its missing parts supplied by reference TRBV9 and TRBJ2-1, is DSGVTQTPKHLITATGQRVTLRCSPRSGDLSVYWYQQSLDQGLQFLIQYYNGEERAKGNILERFSAQQFPDLHSELNLSSLELGDSALYFCASSVGGREGFTSEQFFGPGTRLTVL.